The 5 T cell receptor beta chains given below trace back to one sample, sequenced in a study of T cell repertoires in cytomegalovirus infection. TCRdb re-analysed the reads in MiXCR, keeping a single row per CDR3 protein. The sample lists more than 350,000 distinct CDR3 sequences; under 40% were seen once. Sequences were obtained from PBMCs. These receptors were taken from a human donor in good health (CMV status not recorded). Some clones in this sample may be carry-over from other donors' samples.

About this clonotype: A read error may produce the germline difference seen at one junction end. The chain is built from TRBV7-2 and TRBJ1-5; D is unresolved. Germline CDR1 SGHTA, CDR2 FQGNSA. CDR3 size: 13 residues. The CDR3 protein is CASSLLSNEPQHF. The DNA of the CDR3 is TGTGCCAGCAGCTTATTAAGCAATGAGCCCCAGCATTTT.

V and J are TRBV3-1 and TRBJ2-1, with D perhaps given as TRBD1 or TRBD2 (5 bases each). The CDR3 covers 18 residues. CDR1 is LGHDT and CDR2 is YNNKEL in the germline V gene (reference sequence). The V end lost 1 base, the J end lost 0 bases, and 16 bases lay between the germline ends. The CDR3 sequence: CASSQGPGALPSYNEQFF. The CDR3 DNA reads TGTGCCAGCAGCCAAGGTCCCGGGGCACTTCCCTCCTACAATGAGCAGTTCTTC.

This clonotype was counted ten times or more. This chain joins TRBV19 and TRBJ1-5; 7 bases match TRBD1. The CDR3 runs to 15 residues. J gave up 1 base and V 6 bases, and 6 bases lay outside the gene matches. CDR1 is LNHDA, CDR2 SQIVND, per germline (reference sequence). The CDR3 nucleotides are TGTGCCAGTAGAACGGACAGGTCGAGCAATCAGCCCCAGCATTTT. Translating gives CASRTDRSSNQPQHF. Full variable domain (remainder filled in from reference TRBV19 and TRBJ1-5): DGGITQSPKYLFRKEGQNVTLSCEQNLNHDAMYWYRQDPGQGLRLIYYSQIVNDFQKGDIAEGYSVSREKKESFPLTVTSAQKNPTAFYLCASRTDRSSNQPQHFGDGTRLSIL.

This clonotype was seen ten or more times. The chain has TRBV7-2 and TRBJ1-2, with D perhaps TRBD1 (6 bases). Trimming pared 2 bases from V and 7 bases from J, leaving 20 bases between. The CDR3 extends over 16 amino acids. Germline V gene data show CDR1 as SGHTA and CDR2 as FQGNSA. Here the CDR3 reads CASSLRPVQGWVGYTF. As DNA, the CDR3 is TGTGCCAGCAGCTTACGCCCAGTACAGGGTTGGGTTGGCTACACCTTC.

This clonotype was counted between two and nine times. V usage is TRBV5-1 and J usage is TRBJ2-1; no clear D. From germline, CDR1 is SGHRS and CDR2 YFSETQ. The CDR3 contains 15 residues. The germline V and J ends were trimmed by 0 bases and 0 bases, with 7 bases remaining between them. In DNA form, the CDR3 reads TGCGCCAGCAGCTTGGAGGGTAGCTCCTACAATGAGCAGTTCTTC. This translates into CASSLEGSSYNEQFF.